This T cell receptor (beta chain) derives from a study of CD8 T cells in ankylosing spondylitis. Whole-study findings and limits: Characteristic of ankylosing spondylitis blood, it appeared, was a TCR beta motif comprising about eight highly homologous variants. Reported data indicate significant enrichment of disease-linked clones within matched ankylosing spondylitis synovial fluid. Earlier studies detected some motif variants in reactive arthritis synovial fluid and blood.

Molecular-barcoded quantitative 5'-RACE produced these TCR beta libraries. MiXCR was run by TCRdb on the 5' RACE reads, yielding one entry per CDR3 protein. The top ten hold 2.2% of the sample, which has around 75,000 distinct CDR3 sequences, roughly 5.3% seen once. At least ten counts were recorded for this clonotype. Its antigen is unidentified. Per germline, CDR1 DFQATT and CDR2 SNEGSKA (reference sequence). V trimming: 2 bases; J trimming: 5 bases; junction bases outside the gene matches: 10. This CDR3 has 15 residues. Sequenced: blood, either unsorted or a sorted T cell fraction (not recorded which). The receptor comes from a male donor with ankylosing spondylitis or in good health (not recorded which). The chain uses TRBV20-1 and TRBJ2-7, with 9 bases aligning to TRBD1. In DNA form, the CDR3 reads TGCAGTGCTAGAATTTTCGGGACAGGGACTAACGAGCAGTACTTC. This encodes CSARIFGTGTNEQYF.